This paragraph reports one TCR beta chain. The clone's antigen remains unknown. Base qualities are not at hand, and no much larger clone is one base apart. The trial excluded patients who had a history of autoimmune disease or who were on systemic immunosuppression. Peripheral blood for TCR sequencing was collected from all dose cohorts at baseline, on cycle 4 day 1, and on cycle 7 day 1. The samples were drawn from a first-in-human, open-label, multicenter phase I dose-escalation trial of ivuxolimab. The trial enrolled adults with locally advanced or metastatic head and neck squamous cell, hepatocellular, melanoma or renal cell carcinoma. CD4+ and CD8+ T cells were sorted separately from peripheral blood before TCR sequencing. This sample was included in a study of OX40 agonist ivuxolimab in advanced cancers. Describing the broader study: Ivuxolimab was an agonistic, fully human IgG2 monoclonal antibody directed against OX40 (CD134), a costimulatory receptor. Intravenous ivuxolimab was administered to patients every 2 weeks at six dose levels: 0.01, 0.1, 0.3, 1.5, 3 and 10 mg/kg. Of the roughly 51 patients in dose escalation, about 20 had hepatocellular carcinoma, around 15 had melanoma, 9 had renal cell carcinoma and 9 had head and neck cancer. The dose-escalation cohort was about 86% male with a mean age of roughly 60 years, ranging from 23 to 79. Patients were allowed to have had prior anti-PD-1, anti-PD-L1 or anti-CTLA-4 therapy, and approximately 43% of the dose-escalation patients had previously received checkpoint inhibitors. Partial responses were achieved by three dose-escalation patients, of whom one had hepatocellular carcinoma and two had cutaneous melanoma. The purpose of peripheral TCRbeta sequencing was to test whether ivuxolimab changed TCR sequence diversity and led to clonal T-cell expansion. The monotherapy dose-escalation portion (N = 52 patients) of the phase I ivuxolimab trial is reported in the paper. Overall results and qualifications from the work: After ivuxolimab, CD8+ T cells had more expanded clones than CD4+ T cells on average. Which antigens the clonally expanded peripheral T cells were specific for was not determined. At doses of 0.1 to 3.0 mg/kg, clonal expansion of both CD4+ and CD8+ T cells in blood was seen between baseline and week 6. Low levels of normalized T-cell clonal expansion were also shown by some nonresponding patients. In the 0.1-3.0 mg/kg groups, partial responders had among the lowest normalized peripheral clonal expansion, particularly in CD8+ T cells.

Genomic DNA was isolated from the sorted cells so that the TCRbeta CDR3 region could be sequenced. The immunoSEQ Assay was used for sequencing of TCRbeta CDR3 regions. TCRdb holds this immuneACCESS table with in-frame rearrangements only. Some clones are missing; in checked studies, unresolved V genes explain under half, and the rest has no known cause. The sample table holds 30,000 to 45,000 clones, of which roughly 69% were seen once. In total, the top ten clones hold less than 20% of the sample. The input for sequencing was CD4+ or CD8+ T cells sorted from blood, taken in a trial of the OX40 agonist ivuxolimab. The receptor's source is an adult with an advanced solid tumor such as melanoma, head and neck, liver or kidney cancer.

CDR3 region: CSVGGGGAGFNEQFF. In nucleotide form, the sequence is TGCAGCGTAGGAGGGGGGGGCGCGGGTTTTAATGAGCAGTTCTTC. In this chain, TRBV29-1 is recombined with TRBJ2-1; the D gene is perhaps TRBD2, from 7 matching bases. The CDR3 holds 15 amino acids from the cysteine to the phenylalanine. The kept DNA is CDR3 alone, 45 bases in frame from the first base. V is pared back by 6 bases and J by 7 bases, with 22 bases lying between the germline termini. For CDR1 and CDR2, the germline V gene lists SQVTM and ANQGSEA.